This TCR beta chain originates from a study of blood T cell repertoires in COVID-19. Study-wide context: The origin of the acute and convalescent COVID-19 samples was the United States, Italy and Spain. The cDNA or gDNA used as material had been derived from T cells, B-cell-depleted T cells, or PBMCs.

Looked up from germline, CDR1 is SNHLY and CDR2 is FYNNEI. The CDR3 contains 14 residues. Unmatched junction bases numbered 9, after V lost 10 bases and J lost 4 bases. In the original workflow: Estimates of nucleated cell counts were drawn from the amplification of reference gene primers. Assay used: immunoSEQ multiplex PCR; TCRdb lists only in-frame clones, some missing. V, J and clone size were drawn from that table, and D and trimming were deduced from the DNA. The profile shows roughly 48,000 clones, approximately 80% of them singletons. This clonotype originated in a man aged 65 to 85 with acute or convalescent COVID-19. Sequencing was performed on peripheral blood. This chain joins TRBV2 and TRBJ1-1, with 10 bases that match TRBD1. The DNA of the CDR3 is TGTGCCACCATTAGGACAGGGGGTAGCACTGAAGCTTTCTTT. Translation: CATIRTGGSTEAFF. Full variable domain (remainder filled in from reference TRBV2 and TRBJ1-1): EPEVTQTPSHQVTQMGQEVILRCVPISNHLYFYWYRQILGQKVEFLVSFYNNEISEKSEIFDDQFSVERPDGSNFTLKIRSTKLEDSAMYFCATIRTGGSTEAFFGQGTRLTVV.